The 10 T cell receptor beta chains reported below all come from one sample, sequenced in a study of molecular identifiers for immune sequencing clone quantification. Using its own MiXCR run on the PCR reads, TCRdb lists one record per CDR3 protein. The sample yields under 600,000 distinct CDR3 sequences, approximately 25% seen once. The sequencing sample was made of naive CD8+ T cells from blood, with Jurkat cell RNA spiked in. Sample subset: FACS-sorted CD8+CD4-CCR7+CD45RA+ naive T cells. The receptors stem from a human donor in good health. Some libraries in this study had Jurkat cell RNA spiked in.

The rearrangement joins TRBV19 to TRBJ1-3, with unresolved D. The CDR3 totals 12 residues. Trimming removed 5 bases from V and 2 bases from J, with 4 bases in between. Germline CDR1 is LNHDA and CDR2 is SQIVND (reference sequence). CDR3 DNA: TGTGCCAGTAGTTCGGCTGGAAACACCATATATTTT. As protein: CASSSAGNTIYF.

This clonotype was seen ten or more times. The V call is TRBV12-3 or TRBV12-4, the J call TRBJ2-5; D gene ambiguous. Trimming took off 4 bases at V and 5 bases at J, with 11 bases between the two ends. CDR3 size: 13 residues. CDR3 sequence (DNA): TGTGCCAGCAGTTCCGGAACGCCGGAGACCCAGTACTTC. Encoded protein: CASSSGTPETQYF.

This clonotype was recorded a few times. The J gene is TRBJ2-1, the V gene TRBV11-2; 7 bases are a match to TRBD2. The J segment lost 2 bases and the V segment lost 7 bases, leaving 11 bases of the junction unmatched. This CDR3 spans 16 amino acids. CDR1 is SGHAT and CDR2 is FQNNGV in the germline V gene. The CDR3 nucleotides read TGTGCCAGCACCGATACCGGGCTAGCGGCCTACAATGAGCAGTTCTTC. Amino acids: CASTDTGLAAYNEQFF.

As regards this clonotype: A much more abundant neighbour one base away suggests this may be a read error. The chain recombines TRBV29-1 with TRBJ1-1; no reliable D call. The CDR3 has 13 residues. In germline, CDR1 is SQVTM, CDR2 ANQGSEA. CDR3 residues: CSVAGGENTEAVF. DNA of the CDR3: TGCAGCGTGGCGGGCGGCGAGAACACTGAAGCTGTCTTT.

V gene TRBV13 combines with J gene TRBJ1-1; D uncertain. This CDR3 region has 13 residues. Germline V gene data show CDR1 as PRHDT and CDR2 as FYEKMQ (reference sequence). Trimming stripped 2 bases from V and 4 bases from J, with 8 bases between. CDR3 nucleotides: TGTGCCAGCAGCTTACTCAGTGGCACTGAAGCTTTCTTT. It specifies CASSLLSGTEAFF.

This clonotype was seen many times. This chain connects TRBV12-5 to TRBJ2-3, with 7 bases fitting TRBD2. Germline loops: CDR1 LGHNT, CDR2 FRNRAP. V lost 5 bases, J lost 3 bases, and 5 bases stayed unmatched. CDR3 length: 14 residues. The CDR3 DNA reads TGTGCTAGTGGTGGCGGGAGCGGGACAGATACGCAGTATTTT. As protein: CASGGGSGTDTQYF.

About this clonotype: This CDR3 is missing its conserved last phenylalanine or tryptophan, likely due to a read error. The chain combines TRBV29-1 with TRBJ2-1, with unresolved D. CDR1 and CDR2 from the germline V gene are SQVTM and ANQGSEA. The CDR3 is 10 amino acids. Trimming took off 4 bases at V and 7 bases at J, with 5 bases between the two ends. The CDR3 DNA sequence: TGCAGCGTTGTACGGAATGAGCAGTTCCTC. It translates to CSVVRNEQFL.

This clonotype was seen at least ten times. The chain employs TRBV30 and TRBJ2-1; D might be TRBD2 (5 bases). Germline V CDR1 and CDR2: GTSNPN, SVGIG (reference sequence). CDR3 length: 11 amino acids. Between the trimmed V and J ends, which lost 3 bases and 8 bases, there was a span of 8 bases. The CDR3 loop is CAWSFGDEQFF. The CDR3, as DNA: TGTGCCTGGAGCTTCGGGGATGAGCAGTTCTTC.

Worth noting for this clonotype: This may be a read error, as it is one base from a much larger clone. CDR3 sequence (DNA): TGCAGCGCTACACTCCAGAACACTGAAGCTTTCTTT. This encodes CSATLQNTEAFF. The chain links TRBV29-1 to TRBJ1-1; D is ambiguous. V was trimmed by 7 bases and J by 1 base, leaving 10 bases between them. Germline CDR1 SQVTM, CDR2 ANQGSEA. There are 12 residues in the CDR3.

The chain couples TRBV5-6 to TRBJ2-3; 9 nucleotides align to TRBD2. The CDR3 is 17 residues long. Germline V gives CDR1 SGHDT, CDR2 YYEEEE. V lost 1 base, J lost 3 bases, and 9 bases stayed unmatched. The CDR3 DNA reads TGTGCCAGCAGCTTGATTCCTCCGCGGGAGGGGACAGATACGCAGTATTTT. This gives the protein CASSLIPPREGTDTQYF. Supplemented by reference TRBV5-6 and TRBJ2-3, the full variable domain reads DAGVTQSPTHLIKTRGQQVTLRCSPKSGHDTVSWYQQALGQGPQFIFQYYEEEERQRGNFPDRFSGHQFPNYSSELNVNALLLGDSALYLCASSLIPPREGTDTQYFGPGTRLTVL.